This TCR beta chain was sequenced for a study of beta chain features in type 1 diabetes. Study-level background: Researchers looked at 107,917,701 sorted cells across all samples. Study-wide points: Within each of all four CD4+ subsets, Type 1 diabetes patients had TCRB CDR3s that were moderately but significantly shorter. The influence of HLA type on TCRB rearrangement stayed undetermined.

What was sequenced were expressed TCRB transcripts, since all of the isolated RNA had been reverse transcribed. TCRdb's copy holds only in-frame clones and misses some; the assay was immunoSEQ multiplex PCR. The sample holds around 600,000 clones, roughly an eighth seen once. The germline V gene has CDR1 SGDLS and CDR2 YYNGEE. This CDR3 has 13 residues. V was cut by 0 bases and J by 2 bases, with 5 bases left in between. The sample holds a few counts of this clone. Its target is not known. Sequenced: naive CD4+ T cells from blood. This receptor was identified in a man aged 30 to 39 with type 1 diabetes. The chain couples TRBV9 to TRBJ1-1; D gene ambiguous. CDR3 sequence: CASSVEDNTEAFF. The CDR3 coding sequence is TGTGCCAGCAGCGTAGAGGATAACACTGAAGCTTTCTTT.